This TCR beta chain was retrieved from a study of CD8+ T cells in alopecia areata (dated by TCRdb to between 2018 and 2020). Some background on the complete study: The treated patients took part in an open-label pilot trial in which moderate-to-severe alopecia areata was treated with oral tofacitinib at 5 to 10 mg twice daily. Biopsies were taken from tofacitinib-treated patients at baseline and at 4 and 24 weeks of treatment, and a later scalp biopsy was taken in several of the tofacitinib-treated patients. The study used high-throughput TCRbeta sequencing to examine T cell clonal expansion in alopecia areata, in both the C3H/HeJ mouse model and human patients. Amplification of TCRbeta CDR3 regions was done by immunoSEQ multiplex PCR using 35 Vbeta forward primers and 13 Jbeta reverse primers. In humans, TCRbeta sequencing was performed on scalp tissue and on sorted CD4+ and CD8+ peripheral blood T cells from healthy controls and from patients with patchy or totalis/universalis alopecia areata. Scalp clonality was compared across normal scalp (n=4), patchy alopecia areata scalp (n=8), and alopecia totalis/universalis scalp (n=8). Disease severity in treated patients was measured with the SALT score, which quantifies the percentage of affected scalp surface area. The RNA source kit depended on sample type: the PAXgene miRNA kit for fixed scalp, the miRNeasy kit for PBMCs, and the RNeasy kit for mouse skin. Patients stayed on tofacitinib for 6 to 18 months and then had 6 months of follow-up off drug so that delayed response and recurrence could be assessed.

Interpreted using the paper, the time point label stands for: about 25 weeks on oral tofacitinib. Interpreted using the paper, the treatment or condition label stands for: oral pan-JAK inhibitor, 5-10 mg twice daily. Lesional scalp punch biopsies and peripheral blood were collected from alopecia areata patients. PBMCs were separated by density centrifugation and stained for CD3, CD4 and CD8, after which CD4+ and CD8+ T cells were sorted on a FACSAria. This clone was counted ten times or more. Which antigen it targets is not known. No base quality information exists; no much larger clone differs at one position. The CDR3 goes from the cysteine to the phenylalanine over 13 residues. Kept here is only the CDR3 DNA, which spans 39 bases and is read in frame from base 1. Relative to germline, V is 3 bases shorter and J is 11 bases shorter, with 13 bases between their ends. CDR1 is given as LNHDA and CDR2 as SQIVND, both from the germline V gene (reference sequence).

Points the paper makes about the study in general: The treated cohort was small, with a single nonresponder, so links between baseline CD8+ expansion and response need larger studies. Unlike mouse skin, where gammadelta T cells dominate, normal human skin contains resident alphabeta T cells that get sequenced too, which complicates analysis of the scalp TCR repertoire. During tofacitinib treatment, many expanded lesional clones remained in scalp and blood, and this persistence may partly explain relapse after treatment is stopped. Compared with normal scalp, lesional scalp, particularly in alopecia totalis/universalis, had higher clonality and more expanded CD8+ clones, which suggests antigenic drive. TCR sequences shared between patients were less clear than in mice, possibly partly because of HLA diversity in the patient population. Scalp clonality and the number of expanded CD8+ clones among the top 100 scalp clones were significantly decreased by tofacitinib.

Library method: the immunoSEQ multiplex PCR assay. RNA was extracted from all samples and reverse transcribed into cDNA as template for TCR sequencing. First-strand cDNA was synthesized using SuperScript III with a 2:1 mix of oligo-dT and random hexamers. A synthetic immune receptor repertoire was used to measure amplification bias, and any remaining bias was corrected computationally. On the authors' methods: Raw reads were preprocessed to remove errors, and CDR3 was defined according to IMGT conventions as the region from the conserved cysteine to phenylalanine. Clonality was computed as 1 minus the Shannon entropy, with the entropy normalized by log2 of the number of productive unique TCRs. Whether scalp clones were CD4 or CD8 was inferred by matching scalp TCRbeta sequences against CD4 and CD8 repertoires sorted from blood. Not all clones reach the TCRdb copy of this immuneACCESS table, which keeps in-frame sequences only. Checked studies attribute under half of the gap to unresolved V genes and leave the rest unexplained. V and J calls and clone size follow that table, whereas D and trimming were derived from the DNA. In all, the sample holds 150,000 to 200,000 clones, and 58% of those were seen once. The ten largest clonotypes hold more than 5.5% of the sample.

The chain links TRBV19 with TRBJ1-4; a tentative D call is TRBD1 (6 bases match). The sequences come from CD4+ T cells sorted from blood, collected at week 24, from a patient treated with tofacitinib. The TCR originated in a human donor with alopecia areata. The bases read TGTGCCAGTAGTATGGGGGGCGAGACGAAACTGTTTTTT. Its amino acids are CASSMGGETKLFF.